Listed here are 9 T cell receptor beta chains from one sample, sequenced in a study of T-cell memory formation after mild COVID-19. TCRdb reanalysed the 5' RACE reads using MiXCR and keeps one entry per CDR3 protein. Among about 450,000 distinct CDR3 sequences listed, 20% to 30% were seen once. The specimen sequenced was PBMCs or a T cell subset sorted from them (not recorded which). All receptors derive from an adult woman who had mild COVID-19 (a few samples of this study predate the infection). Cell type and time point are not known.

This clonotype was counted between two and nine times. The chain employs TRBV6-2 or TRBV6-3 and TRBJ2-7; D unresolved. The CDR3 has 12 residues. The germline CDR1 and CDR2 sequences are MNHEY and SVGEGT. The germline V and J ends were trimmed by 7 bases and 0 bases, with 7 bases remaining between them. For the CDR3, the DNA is TGTGCCAGCACCACAACCTCCTACGAGCAGTACTTC. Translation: CASTTTSYEQYF.

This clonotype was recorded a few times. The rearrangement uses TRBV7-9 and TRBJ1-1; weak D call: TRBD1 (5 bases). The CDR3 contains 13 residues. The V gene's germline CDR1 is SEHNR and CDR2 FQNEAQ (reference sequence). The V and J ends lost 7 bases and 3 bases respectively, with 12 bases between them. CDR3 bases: TGTGCCAGCACCCGGGGGGGGGACACTGAAGCTTTCTTT. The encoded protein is CASTRGGDTEAFF.

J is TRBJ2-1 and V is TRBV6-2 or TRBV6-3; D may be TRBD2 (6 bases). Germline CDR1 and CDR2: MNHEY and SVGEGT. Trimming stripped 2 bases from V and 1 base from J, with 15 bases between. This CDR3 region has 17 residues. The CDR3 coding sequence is TGTGCCAGCAGTTACCCGAGGGGCGGGATTTCCTACAATGAGCAGTTCTTC. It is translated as CASSYPRGGISYNEQFF.

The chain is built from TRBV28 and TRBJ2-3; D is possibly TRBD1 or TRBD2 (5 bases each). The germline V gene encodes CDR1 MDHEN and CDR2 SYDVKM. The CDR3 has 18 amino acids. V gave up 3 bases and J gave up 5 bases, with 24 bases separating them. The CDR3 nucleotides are TGTGCCAGCAGTTTGACGGGACCGACCCAAGGGTGGAGAGATACGCAGTATTTT. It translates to CASSLTGPTQGWRDTQYF.

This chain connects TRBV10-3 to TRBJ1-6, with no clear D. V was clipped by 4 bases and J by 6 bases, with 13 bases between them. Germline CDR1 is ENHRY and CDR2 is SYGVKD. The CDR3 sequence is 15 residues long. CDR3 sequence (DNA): TGTGCCATCAGTGGGGCAGCTCCTTCTAATTCACCCCTCCACTTT. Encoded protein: CAISGAAPSNSPLHF.

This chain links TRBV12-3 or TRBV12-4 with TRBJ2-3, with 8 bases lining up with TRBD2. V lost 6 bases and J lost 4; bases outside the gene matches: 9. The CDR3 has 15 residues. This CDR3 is CASRQSGSRADTQYF. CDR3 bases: TGTGCCAGCAGACAAAGCGGGAGTAGGGCAGATACGCAGTATTTT.

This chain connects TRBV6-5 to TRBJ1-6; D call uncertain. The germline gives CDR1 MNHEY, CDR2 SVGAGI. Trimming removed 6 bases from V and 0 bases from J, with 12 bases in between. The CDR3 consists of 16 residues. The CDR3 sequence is CASSPLTSSYNSPLHF. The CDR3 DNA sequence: TGTGCCAGCAGCCCTCTTACGAGCTCCTATAATTCACCCCTCCACTTT.

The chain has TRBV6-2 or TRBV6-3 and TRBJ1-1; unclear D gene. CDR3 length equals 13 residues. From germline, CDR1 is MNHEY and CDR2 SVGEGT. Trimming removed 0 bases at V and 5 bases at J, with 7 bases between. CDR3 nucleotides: TGTGCCAGCAGTTACTCTCGGTCGACTGAAGCTTTCTTT. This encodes CASSYSRSTEAFF.

CDR3 sequence reads: CASRATSGSYNEQFF. The CDR3 DNA reads TGTGCCAGCAGGGCGACTAGCGGGAGTTACAATGAGCAGTTCTTC. V usage is TRBV6-5 and J usage is TRBJ2-1; the match to TRBD2 covers 12 bases. The CDR3 loop spans 15 amino acids. Per the germline V gene, CDR1 is MNHEY and CDR2 is SVGAGI. Trimming took 6 bases from V and 4 from J; bases not matched to a gene: 4.